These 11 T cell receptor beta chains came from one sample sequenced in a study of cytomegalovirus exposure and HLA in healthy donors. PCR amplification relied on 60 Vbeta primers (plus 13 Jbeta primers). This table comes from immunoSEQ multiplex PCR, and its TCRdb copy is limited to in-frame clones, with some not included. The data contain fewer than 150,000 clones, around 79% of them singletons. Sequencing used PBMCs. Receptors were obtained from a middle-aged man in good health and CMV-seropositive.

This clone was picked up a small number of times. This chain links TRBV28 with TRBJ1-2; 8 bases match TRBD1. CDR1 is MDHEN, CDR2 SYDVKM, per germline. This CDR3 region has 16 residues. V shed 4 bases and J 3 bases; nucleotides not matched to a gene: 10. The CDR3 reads CASSSSSRGPHYGYTF. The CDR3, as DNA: TGTGCCAGCAGTTCTTCTTCCAGGGGGCCCCACTATGGCTACACCTTC.

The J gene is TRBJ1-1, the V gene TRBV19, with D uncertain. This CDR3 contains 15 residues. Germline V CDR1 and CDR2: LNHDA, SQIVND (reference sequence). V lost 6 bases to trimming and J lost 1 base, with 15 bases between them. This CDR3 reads CASRRANARNTEAFF. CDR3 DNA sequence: TGTGCCAGTAGGCGGGCCAACGCTCGGAACACTGAAGCTTTCTTT.

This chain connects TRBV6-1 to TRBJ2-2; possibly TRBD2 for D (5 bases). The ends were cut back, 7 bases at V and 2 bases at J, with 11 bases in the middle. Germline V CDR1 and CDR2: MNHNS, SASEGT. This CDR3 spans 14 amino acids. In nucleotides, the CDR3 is TGTGCCAGCACCGAGCGGACCAACACCGGGGAGCTGTTTTTT. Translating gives CASTERTNTGELFF.

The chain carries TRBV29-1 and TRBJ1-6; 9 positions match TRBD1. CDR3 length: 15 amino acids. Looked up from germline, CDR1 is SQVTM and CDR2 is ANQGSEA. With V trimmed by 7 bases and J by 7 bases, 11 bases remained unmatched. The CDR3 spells CSARLGGQGNSPLHF. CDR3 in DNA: TGCAGCGCGAGGTTGGGGGGACAGGGCAATTCACCCCTCCACTTT.

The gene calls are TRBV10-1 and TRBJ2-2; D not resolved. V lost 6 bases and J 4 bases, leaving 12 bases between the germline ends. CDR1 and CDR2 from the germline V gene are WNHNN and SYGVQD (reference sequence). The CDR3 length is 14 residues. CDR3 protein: CASSKQYGTGELFF. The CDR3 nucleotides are TGCGCCAGCAGCAAACAGTACGGCACCGGGGAGCTGTTTTTT.

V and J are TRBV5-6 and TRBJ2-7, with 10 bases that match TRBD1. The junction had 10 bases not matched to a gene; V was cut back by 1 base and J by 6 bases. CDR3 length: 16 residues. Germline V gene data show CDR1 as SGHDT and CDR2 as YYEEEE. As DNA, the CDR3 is TGTGCCAGCAGCTTGTTGTCATGGACAGGGGGAAGCGAGCAGTACTTC. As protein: CASSLLSWTGGSEQYF.

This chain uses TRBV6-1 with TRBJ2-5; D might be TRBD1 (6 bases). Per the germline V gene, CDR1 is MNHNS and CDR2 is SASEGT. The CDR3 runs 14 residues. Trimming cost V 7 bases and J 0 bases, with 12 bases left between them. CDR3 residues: CASIHRDNQETQYF. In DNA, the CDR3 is TGTGCCAGCATCCATCGGGACAACCAAGAGACCCAGTACTTC.

The CDR3 spells CAWSVGGAGWNGYTF. The CDR3 DNA reads as TGTGCCTGGAGTGTAGGCGGGGCCGGATGGAATGGCTACACCTTC. The genes are TRBV30 and TRBJ1-2, with D possibly TRBD1 on 5 matching bases. V was trimmed by 0 bases and J by 6 bases, leaving 17 bases between them. Germline-derived CDR1 and CDR2 are GTSNPN and SVGIG (reference sequence). The CDR3 sequence is 15 residues long.

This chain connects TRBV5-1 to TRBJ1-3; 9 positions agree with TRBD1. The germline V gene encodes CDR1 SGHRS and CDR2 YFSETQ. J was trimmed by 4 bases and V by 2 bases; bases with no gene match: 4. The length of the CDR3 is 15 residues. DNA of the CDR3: TGCGCCAGCAGCTTTGGACAGGGGCGGGGAAACACCATATATTTT. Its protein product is CASSFGQGRGNTIYF.

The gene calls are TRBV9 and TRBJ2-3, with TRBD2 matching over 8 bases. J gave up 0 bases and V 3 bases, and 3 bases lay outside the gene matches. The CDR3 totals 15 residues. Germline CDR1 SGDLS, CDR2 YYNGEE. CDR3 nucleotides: TGTGCCAGCAGCGGAAAGCGGGGGAGCACAGATACGCAGTATTTT. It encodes CASSGKRGSTDTQYF.

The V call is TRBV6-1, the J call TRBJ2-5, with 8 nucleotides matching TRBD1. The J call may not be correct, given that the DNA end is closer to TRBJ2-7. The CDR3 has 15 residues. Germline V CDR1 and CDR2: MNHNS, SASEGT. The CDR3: CASRPPPGQGDEQYF. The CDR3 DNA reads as TGTGCCAGCCGTCCTCCTCCCGGACAGGGCGACGAGCAGTACTTC.